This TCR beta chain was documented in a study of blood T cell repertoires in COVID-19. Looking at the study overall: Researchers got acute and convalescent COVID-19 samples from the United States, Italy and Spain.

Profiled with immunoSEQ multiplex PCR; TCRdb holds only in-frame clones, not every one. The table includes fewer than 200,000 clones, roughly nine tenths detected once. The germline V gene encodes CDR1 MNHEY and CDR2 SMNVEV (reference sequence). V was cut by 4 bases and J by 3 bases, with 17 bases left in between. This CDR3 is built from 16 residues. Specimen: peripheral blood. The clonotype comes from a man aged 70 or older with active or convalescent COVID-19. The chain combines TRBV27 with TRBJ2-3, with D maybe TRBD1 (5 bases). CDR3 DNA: TGTGCCAGCAGTTCCCCCCTTGGTAAGGGGACAGATACGCAGTATTTT. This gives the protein CASSSPLGKGTDTQYF.